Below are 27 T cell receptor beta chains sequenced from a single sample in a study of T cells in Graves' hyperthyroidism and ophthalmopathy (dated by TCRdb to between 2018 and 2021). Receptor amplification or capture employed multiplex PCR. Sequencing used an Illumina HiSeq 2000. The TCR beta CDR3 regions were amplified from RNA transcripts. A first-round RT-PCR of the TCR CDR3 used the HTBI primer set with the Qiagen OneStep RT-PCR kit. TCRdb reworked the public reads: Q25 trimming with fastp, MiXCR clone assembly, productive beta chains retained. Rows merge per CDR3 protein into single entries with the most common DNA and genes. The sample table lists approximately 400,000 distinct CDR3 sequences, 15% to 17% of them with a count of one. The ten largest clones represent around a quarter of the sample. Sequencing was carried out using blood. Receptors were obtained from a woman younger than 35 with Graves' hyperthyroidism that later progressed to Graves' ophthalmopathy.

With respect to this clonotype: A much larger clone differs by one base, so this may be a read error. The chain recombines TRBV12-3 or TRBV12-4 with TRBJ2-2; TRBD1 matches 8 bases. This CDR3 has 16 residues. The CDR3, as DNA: TGTGCCAGCACCAACAGGGGGGCTTTGAACACCGGGGAGCTGCTTTTT. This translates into CASTNRGALNTGELLF.

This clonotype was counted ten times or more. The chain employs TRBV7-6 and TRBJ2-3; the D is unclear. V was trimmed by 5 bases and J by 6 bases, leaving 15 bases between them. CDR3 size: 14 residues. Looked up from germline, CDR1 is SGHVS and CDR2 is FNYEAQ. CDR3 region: CASSPENDGDTQYF. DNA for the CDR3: TGTGCCAGCAGCCCTGAGAACGACGGGGATACGCAGTATTTT.

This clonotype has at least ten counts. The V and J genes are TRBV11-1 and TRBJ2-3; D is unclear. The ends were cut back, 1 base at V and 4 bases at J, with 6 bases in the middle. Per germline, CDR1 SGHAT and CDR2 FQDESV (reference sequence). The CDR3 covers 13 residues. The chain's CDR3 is CASSLGRADTQYF. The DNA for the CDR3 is TGTGCCAGCAGCTTAGGAAGGGCAGATACGCAGTATTTT. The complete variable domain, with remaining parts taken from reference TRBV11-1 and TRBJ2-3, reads EAEVAQSPRYKITEKSQAVAFWCDPISGHATLYWYRQILGQGPELLVQFQDESVVDDSQLPKDRFSAERLKGVDSTLKIQPAELGDSAMYLCASSLGRADTQYFGPGTRLTVL.

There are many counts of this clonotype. The CDR3 region has the DNA TGTGCCAGCAGCCTTGGGGGGTCTGAGACCCAGTACTTC. This encodes CASSLGGSETQYF. This rearrangement joins TRBV7-9 to TRBJ2-5; possibly TRBD2 for D (6 bases). V was pared by 5 bases and J by 5 bases, with 12 bases between. CDR1 and CDR2 from the germline V gene are SEHNR and FQNEAQ (reference sequence). The length of the CDR3 is 13 residues.

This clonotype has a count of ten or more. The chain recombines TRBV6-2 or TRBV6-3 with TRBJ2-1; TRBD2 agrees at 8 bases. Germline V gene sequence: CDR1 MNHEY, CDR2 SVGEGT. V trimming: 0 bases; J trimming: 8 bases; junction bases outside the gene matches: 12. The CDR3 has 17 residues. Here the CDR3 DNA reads TGTGCCAGCAGTTACTCCCTTCTAGCGGGCCTCAGTTATGAGCAGTTCTTC. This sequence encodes CASSYSLLAGLSYEQFF.

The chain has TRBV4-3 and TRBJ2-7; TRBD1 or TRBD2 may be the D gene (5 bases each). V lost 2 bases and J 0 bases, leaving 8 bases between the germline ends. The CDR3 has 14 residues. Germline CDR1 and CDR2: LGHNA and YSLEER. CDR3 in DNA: TGCGCCAGCAGCCAATCCGGGACCTCCTACGAGCAGTACTTC. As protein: CASSQSGTSYEQYF.

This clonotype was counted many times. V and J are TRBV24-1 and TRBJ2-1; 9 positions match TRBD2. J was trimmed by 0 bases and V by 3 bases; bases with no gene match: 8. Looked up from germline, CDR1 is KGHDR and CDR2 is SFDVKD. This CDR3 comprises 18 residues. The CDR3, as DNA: TGTGCCACCAGTGATGCGAGCTTTAGCGGGAGCTCCTACAATGAGCAGTTCTTC. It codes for CATSDASFSGSSYNEQFF.

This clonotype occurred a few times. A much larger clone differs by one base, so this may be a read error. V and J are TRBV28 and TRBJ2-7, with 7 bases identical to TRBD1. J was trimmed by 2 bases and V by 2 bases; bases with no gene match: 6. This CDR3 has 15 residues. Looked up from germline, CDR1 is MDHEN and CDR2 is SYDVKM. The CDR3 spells CASSLRQGVPYEQYF. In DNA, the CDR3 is TGTGCCAGCAGTTTAAGGCAGGGGGTCCCCTACGAGCAGTACTTC.

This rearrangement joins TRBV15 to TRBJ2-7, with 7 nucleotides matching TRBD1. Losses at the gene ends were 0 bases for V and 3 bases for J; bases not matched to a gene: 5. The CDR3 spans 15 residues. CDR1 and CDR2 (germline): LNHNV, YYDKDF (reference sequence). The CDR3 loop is CATSRDDRVYYEQYF. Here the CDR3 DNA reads TGTGCCACCAGCAGAGATGACAGGGTGTACTACGAGCAGTACTTC.

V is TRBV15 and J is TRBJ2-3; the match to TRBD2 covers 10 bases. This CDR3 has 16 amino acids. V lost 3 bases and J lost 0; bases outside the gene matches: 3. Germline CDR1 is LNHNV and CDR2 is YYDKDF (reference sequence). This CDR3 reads CATSRPSGRSTDTQYF. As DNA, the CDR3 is TGTGCCACCAGCAGGCCTAGCGGGAGAAGCACAGATACGCAGTATTTT. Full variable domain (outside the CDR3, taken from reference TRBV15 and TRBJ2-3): DAMVIQNPRYQVTQFGKPVTLSCSQTLNHNVMYWYQQKSSQAPKLLFHYYDKDFNNEADTPDNFQSRRPNTSFCFLDIRSPGLGDTAMYLCATSRPSGRSTDTQYFGPGTRLTVL.

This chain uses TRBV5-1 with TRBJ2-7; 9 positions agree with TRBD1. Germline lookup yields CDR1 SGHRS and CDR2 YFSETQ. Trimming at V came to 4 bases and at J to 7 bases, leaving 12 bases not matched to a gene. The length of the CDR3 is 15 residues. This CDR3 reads CASSPYRDRVGEQYF. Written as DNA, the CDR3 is TGCGCCAGCAGCCCGTACCGGGACAGGGTCGGGGAGCAGTACTTC.

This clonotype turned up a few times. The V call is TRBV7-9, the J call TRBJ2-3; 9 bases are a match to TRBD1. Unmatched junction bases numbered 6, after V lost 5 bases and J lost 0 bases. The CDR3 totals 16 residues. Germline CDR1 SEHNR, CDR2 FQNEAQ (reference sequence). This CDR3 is CASSLGTGSSTDTQYF. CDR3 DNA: TGTGCCAGCAGCCTAGGGACAGGGTCGAGCACAGATACGCAGTATTTT.

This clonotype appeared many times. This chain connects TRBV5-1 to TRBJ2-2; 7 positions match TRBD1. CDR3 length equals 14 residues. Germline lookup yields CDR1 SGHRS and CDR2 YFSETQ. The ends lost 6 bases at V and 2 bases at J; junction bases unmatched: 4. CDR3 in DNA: TGCGCCAGCATTGGGACAGCAAACACCGGGGAGCTGTTTTTT. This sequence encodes CASIGTANTGELFF.

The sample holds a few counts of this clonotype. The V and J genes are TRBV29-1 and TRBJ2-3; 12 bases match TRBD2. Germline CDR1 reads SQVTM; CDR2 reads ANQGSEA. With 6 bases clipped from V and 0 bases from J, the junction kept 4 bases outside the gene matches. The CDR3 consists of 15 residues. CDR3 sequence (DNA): TGCAGCGTGGACGGGACTAGCGGGAGCACAGATACGCAGTATTTT. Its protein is CSVDGTSGSTDTQYF.

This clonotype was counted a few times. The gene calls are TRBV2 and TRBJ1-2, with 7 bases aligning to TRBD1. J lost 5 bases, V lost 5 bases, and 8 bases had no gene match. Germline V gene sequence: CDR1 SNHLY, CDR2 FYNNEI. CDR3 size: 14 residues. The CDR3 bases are TGTGCCAGCAGTTCTGGCCAGGGGGAGTATGGCTACACCTTC. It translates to CASSSGQGEYGYTF.

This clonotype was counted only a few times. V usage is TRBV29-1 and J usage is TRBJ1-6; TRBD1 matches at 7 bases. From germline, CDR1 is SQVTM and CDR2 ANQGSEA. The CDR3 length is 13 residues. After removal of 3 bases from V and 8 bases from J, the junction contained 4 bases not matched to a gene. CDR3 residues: CSVDAQGDSPLHF. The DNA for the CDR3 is TGCAGCGTTGACGCGCAGGGGGATTCACCCCTCCACTTT.

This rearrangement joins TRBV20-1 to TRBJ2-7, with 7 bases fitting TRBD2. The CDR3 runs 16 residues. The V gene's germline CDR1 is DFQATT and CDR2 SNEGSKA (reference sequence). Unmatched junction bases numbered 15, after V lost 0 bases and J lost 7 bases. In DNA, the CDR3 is TGCAGTGCTAGAGATTCTCAGGCGGGAGTACCCCGTGAGCAGTACTTC. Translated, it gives CSARDSQAGVPREQYF.

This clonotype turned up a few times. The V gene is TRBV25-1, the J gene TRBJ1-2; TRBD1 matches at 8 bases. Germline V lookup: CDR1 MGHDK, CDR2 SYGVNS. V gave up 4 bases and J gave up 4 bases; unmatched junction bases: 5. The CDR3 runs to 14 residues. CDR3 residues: CASSAGQVLYGYTF. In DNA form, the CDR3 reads TGTGCCAGCAGTGCGGGACAGGTCCTCTATGGCTACACCTTC.

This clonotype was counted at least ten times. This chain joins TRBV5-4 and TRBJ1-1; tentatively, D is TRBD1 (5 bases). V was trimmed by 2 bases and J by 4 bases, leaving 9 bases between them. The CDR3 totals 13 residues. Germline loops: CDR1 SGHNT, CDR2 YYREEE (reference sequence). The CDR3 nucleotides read TGTGCCAGCAGCTTCCTTGGGGGCACTGAAGCTTTCTTT. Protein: CASSFLGGTEAFF. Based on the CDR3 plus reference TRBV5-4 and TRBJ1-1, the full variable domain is ETGVTQSPTHLIKTRGQQVTLRCSSQSGHNTVSWYQQALGQGPQFIFQYYREEENGRGNFPPRFSGLQFPNYSSELNVNALELDDSALYLCASSFLGGTEAFFGQGTRLTVV.

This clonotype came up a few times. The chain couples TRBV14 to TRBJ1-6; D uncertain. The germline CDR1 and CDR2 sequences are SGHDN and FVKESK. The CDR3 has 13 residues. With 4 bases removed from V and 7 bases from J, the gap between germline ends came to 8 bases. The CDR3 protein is CASSPSMNSPLHF. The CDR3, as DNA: TGTGCCAGCAGCCCGTCTATGAATTCACCCCTCCACTTT.

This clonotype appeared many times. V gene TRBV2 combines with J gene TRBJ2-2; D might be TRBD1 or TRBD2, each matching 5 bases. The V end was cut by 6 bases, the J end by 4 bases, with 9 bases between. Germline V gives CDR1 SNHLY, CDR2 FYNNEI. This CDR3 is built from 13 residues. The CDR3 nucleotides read TGTGCCAGCAGGCTGAGGGGCACCGGGGAGCTGTTTTTT. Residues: CASRLRGTGELFF.

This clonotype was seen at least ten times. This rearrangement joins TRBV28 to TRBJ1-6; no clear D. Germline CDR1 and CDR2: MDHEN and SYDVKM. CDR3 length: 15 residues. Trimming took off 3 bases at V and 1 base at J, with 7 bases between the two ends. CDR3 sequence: CASSFPRSYNSPLHF. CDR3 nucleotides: TGTGCCAGCAGTTTTCCCAGGTCCTATAATTCACCCCTCCACTTT.

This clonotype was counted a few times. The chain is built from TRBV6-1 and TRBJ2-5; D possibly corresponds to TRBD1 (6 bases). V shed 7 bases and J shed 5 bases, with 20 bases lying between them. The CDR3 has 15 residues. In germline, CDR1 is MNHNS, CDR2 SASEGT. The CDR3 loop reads CASTPGTRRGETQYF. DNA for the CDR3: TGTGCCAGCACCCCCGGGACACGCCGGGGTGAGACCCAGTACTTC.

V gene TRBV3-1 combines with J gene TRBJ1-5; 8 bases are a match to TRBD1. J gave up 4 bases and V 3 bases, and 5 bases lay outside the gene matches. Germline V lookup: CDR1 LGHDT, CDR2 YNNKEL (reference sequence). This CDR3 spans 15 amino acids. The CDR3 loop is CASSQATGANQPQHF. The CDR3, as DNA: TGTGCCAGCAGCCAGGCGACAGGGGCGAATCAGCCCCAGCATTTT.

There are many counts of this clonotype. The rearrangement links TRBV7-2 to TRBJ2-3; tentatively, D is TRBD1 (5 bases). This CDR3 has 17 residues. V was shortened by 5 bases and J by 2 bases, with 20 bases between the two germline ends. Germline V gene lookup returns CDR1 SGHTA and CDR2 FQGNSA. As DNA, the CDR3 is TGTGCCAGCAGCCTAGGTTTCGCTAGGGGAAACACAGATACGCAGTATTTT. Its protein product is CASSLGFARGNTDTQYF.

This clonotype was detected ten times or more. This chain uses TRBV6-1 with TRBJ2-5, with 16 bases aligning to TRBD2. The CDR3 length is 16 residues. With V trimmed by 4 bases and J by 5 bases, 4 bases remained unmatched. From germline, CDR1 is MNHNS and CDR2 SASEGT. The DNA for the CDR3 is TGTGCCAGCAGTGCCCCGGGACTAGCGGGAGGGGAGACCCAGTACTTC. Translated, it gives CASSAPGLAGGETQYF.

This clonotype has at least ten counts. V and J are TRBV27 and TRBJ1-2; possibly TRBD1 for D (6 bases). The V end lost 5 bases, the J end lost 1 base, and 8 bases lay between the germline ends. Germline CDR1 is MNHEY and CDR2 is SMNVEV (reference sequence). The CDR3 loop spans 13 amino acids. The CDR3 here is CASSRTDNYGYTF. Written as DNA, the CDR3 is TGTGCCAGCAGTCGGACAGATAACTATGGCTACACCTTC.